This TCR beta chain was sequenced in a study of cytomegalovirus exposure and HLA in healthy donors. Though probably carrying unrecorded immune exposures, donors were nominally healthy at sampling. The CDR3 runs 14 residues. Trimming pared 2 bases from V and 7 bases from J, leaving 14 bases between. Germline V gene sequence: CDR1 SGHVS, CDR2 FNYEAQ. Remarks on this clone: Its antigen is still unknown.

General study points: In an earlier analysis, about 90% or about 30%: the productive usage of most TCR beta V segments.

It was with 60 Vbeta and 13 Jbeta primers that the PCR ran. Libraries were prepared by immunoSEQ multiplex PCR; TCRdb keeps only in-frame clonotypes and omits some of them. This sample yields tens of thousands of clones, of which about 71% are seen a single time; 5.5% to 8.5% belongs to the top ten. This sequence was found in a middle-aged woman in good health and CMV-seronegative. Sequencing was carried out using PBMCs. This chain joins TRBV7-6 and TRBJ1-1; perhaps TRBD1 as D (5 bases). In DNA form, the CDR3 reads TGTGCCAGCAGCTTACGGGGGGGGGTCGATGAAGCTTTCTTT. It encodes CASSLRGGVDEAFF.